This T cell receptor beta chain stems from a study of shared clonotypes between healthy human individuals. Data came from immunoSEQ multiplex PCR; TCRdb stores just in-frame clones and leaves some out. This sample yields around 1.9 million clones, of which under 95% are seen a single time; 1.5% to 2% belongs to the top ten. Germline V gives CDR1 MNHEY, CDR2 SMNVEV (reference sequence). This CDR3 is 15 amino acids long. Losses at the gene ends were 3 bases for V and 5 bases for J; bases not matched to a gene: 8. Naive CD8 populations comprised CD45RO-negative cells positively selected for CCR7, excluding terminally differentiated effector memory CD45RA+ cells.

The chain uses TRBV27 and TRBJ2-7; 9 bases are a match to TRBD1. Material for sequencing was naive CD8+ T cells from PBMCs. The clonotype originates from a man aged 18 to 30 in good health. Some clones in this sample may be carry-over from other donors' samples. In DNA form, the CDR3 reads TGTGCCAGCAGTTTGAGACCGGGACAGGGCCACGAGCAGTACTTC. Translating gives CASSLRPGQGHEQYF.